The rows below give T cell receptor beta chains drawn from one sample of a study of blood T cell repertoires in COVID-19. The protocol was immunoSEQ multiplex PCR, while the TCRdb copy is restricted to in-frame clones and leaves out a portion. The sample shows approximately 110,000 clones, roughly 80% of them seen only once. Sequenced input: peripheral blood. The receptor source for this set is a woman at least 80 years old with acute or convalescent COVID-19. Both conserved end residues are part of each CDR3. The order of the fields is clone size, J gene, D gene, V gene, CDR3 protein, CDR3 DNA. The D gene is left open where the match is weak. Clone size is shown for a subset of rows, as once, few, many or a class of expanded clone.

>few|TRBJ2-3|TRBD2|TRBV5-1
CASSFWTSQDTQYF
TGCGCCAGCAGCTTCTGGACTAGCCAAGATACGCAGTATTTT
>.|TRBJ2-1|.|TRBV2
CASRRNEQFF
TGTGCCAGCAGGAGGAATGAGCAGTTCTTC
>few|TRBJ1-5|.|TRBV10-3
CAISERGGENQPQHF
TGTGCCATCAGTGAGCGGGGAGGGGAGAATCAGCCCCAGCATTTT
>.|TRBJ2-1|TRBD2|TRBV5-1
CASSSGLAGGLGEQFF
TGCGCCAGCAGCTCTGGACTAGCGGGAGGGCTAGGTGAGCAGTTCTTC
>.|TRBJ2-7|.|TRBV18
CASSPRGYEQYF
TGTGCCAGCTCTCCCCGAGGCTACGAGCAGTACTTC
>.|TRBJ2-3|.|TRBV10-1
CASSGNSGGPDTQYF
TGCGCCAGCAGTGGGAATAGCGGAGGACCAGATACGCAGTATTTT
>.|TRBJ2-5|.|TRBV18
CASSPPNREGETQYF
TGTGCCAGCTCACCACCGAACAGGGAGGGAGAGACCCAGTACTTC
>.|TRBJ2-3|TRBD2|TRBV3-1/TRBV3-2
CASRRGRANSDTQYF
TGTGCCAGCAGGAGAGGGAGGGCAAATTCAGATACGCAGTATTTT
>.|TRBJ2-5|TRBD1|TRBV7-9
CASSLSQGAAETQYF
TGTGCCAGCAGCTTATCCCAGGGGGCGGCGGAGACCCAGTACTTC
>.|TRBJ2-3|.|TRBV7-7
CASSLGTGLDTQYF
TGTGCCAGCAGCTTAGGAACAGGGTTAGATACGCAGTATTTT
>.|TRBJ1-3|.|TRBV5-1
CASSMTALSGNTIYF
TGCGCCAGCAGTATGACAGCCCTCTCTGGAAACACCATATATTTT
>.|TRBJ1-5|TRBD1|TRBV10-2
CASTTGVQPQHF
TGCGCCAGTACGACAGGGGTGCAGCCCCAGCATTTT
>.|TRBJ2-2|TRBD2|TRBV4-3
CASSQELAGDTGELFF
TGCGCCAGCAGCCAAGAACTAGCGGGAGACACCGGGGAGCTGTTTTTT
>few|TRBJ1-1|.|TRBV10-3
CAISVQGNTEAFF
TGTGCCATCAGTGTACAGGGGAACACTGAAGCTTTCTTT
>.|TRBJ2-1|.|TRBV2
CASTSGSREFF
TGTGCCAGCACTTCGGGTAGCAGGGAATTCTTC
>few|TRBJ2-7|.|TRBV29-1
CSVEDRRRGAGYEQYF
TGCAGCGTTGAAGATCGACGACGGGGGGCAGGGTACGAGCAGTACTTC